This T cell receptor beta chain was identified during a study of blood T cells in healthy people across ages. Study-level findings and limits: No one knew whether donors had CMV, which possibly confounded expanded clonotype changes. The long-lived group displayed more naive CD4+ cells, plus higher diversity, than the aged donors did.

The CDR3 sequence is 14 residues long. Trimming took off 6 bases at V and 6 bases at J, with 17 bases between the two ends. About this clonotype itself: Antigen unknown.

A sample-barcoded 5' primer and a J-beta primer mix were used in a second PCR of roughly 6 to 11 cycles. Researchers report that each sample yielded at least 3 million CDR3-containing paired-end reads. TCRdb processed the 5' RACE reads anew with MiXCR; each CDR3 protein has one entry. The sample records about 1.5 million distinct CDR3 sequences, approximately 43% being singletons. This TCR was recovered from a woman in her late teens or twenties in good health. Sequenced material: blood. The genes are TRBV12-3 or TRBV12-4 and TRBJ1-1; D gene unclear. CDR3 in amino acids: CASSQAGYDAEAFF. For the CDR3, the DNA is TGTGCCAGCAGCCAAGCGGGGTATGACGCTGAAGCTTTCTTT.